These 10 T cell receptor beta chains were all obtained from the same sample, sequenced in a study of T cells in Graves' hyperthyroidism and ophthalmopathy (dated by TCRdb to the late 2010s). Library creation used multiplex PCR. Sequenced on an Illumina HiSeq 2000. The TCR beta CDR3 regions were amplified from RNA transcripts. The first round of RT-PCR for the TCR CDR3 was performed with the HTBI primer set and the Qiagen OneStep RT-PCR kit. The raw public data were reprocessed by TCRdb itself: fastp quality trimming at Q25, MiXCR clonotype calling, in-frame beta chains only. For every CDR3 protein sequence, its rows merge into one entry that carries the most common genes and DNA. The sample yields a few hundred thousand distinct CDR3 sequences; 15% to 19% were counted once. Jointly, the top ten make up roughly 26% of the sample. Sequenced: blood. The receptors were gathered from a woman under 30 with Graves' hyperthyroidism that later progressed to Graves' ophthalmopathy.

V gene TRBV7-2 combines with J gene TRBJ2-1; D call uncertain. Between the trimmed V and J ends, which lost 4 bases and 3 bases, there was a span of 13 bases. Germline CDR1 is SGHTA and CDR2 is FQGNSA. The CDR3 contains 15 residues. CDR3 in amino acids: CASSSEGRSYNEQFF. CDR3 nucleotides: TGTGCCAGCAGCTCAGAAGGGCGGAGCTACAATGAGCAGTTCTTC.

Ten or more counts support this clonotype. The chain joins TRBV28 to TRBJ2-5, with TRBD1 matching 7 bases. The CDR3 spans 15 residues. The germline CDR1 and CDR2 sequences are MDHEN and SYDVKM. The J segment lost 1 base and the V segment lost 5 bases, leaving 7 bases of the junction unmatched. CDR3 amino acids: CASSLGTETQETQYF. CDR3 coding DNA: TGTGCCAGCAGTCTCGGGACAGAGACCCAAGAGACCCAGTACTTC.

This clonotype was observed at least ten times. The chain couples TRBV7-6 to TRBJ2-1; D is possibly TRBD1 (5 bases). Germline V gene lookup returns CDR1 SGHVS and CDR2 FNYEAQ. The length of the CDR3 is 15 residues. Trimming cost V 7 bases and J 2 bases, with 15 bases left between them. The CDR3 loop reads CASTSRKGTYNEQFF. In DNA, the CDR3 is TGTGCCAGCACTTCAAGGAAGGGGACCTACAATGAGCAGTTCTTC.

The chain's CDR3 is CASSQDLAGANSPLHF. The CDR3 region has the DNA TGCGCCAGCAGCCAAGATCTGGCAGGCGCTAATTCACCCCTCCACTTT. The J gene is TRBJ1-6, the V gene TRBV4-1; D gene unclear. The V gene lost 0 bases and the J gene lost 6 bases, with 12 bases spanning the gap. This CDR3 region has 16 residues. Germline CDR1 is MGHRA and CDR2 is YSYEKL.

This clonotype turned up a few times. The chain couples TRBV19 to TRBJ2-3, with unresolved D. Germline-derived CDR1 and CDR2 are LNHDA and SQIVND (reference sequence). Trimming pared 5 bases from V and 2 bases from J, leaving 11 bases between. The CDR3 totals 14 residues. CDR3 sequence reads: CASSADGYTDTQYF. The CDR3 DNA sequence: TGTGCCAGTAGTGCGGACGGGTACACAGATACGCAGTATTTT.

Concerning this clonotype: A clone one base away is much larger, so this may be a read error. The chain links TRBV6-2 or TRBV6-3 to TRBJ2-7, with 7 bases identical to TRBD2. The CDR3 covers 15 residues. Germline loops: CDR1 MNHEY, CDR2 SVGEGT. DNA of the CDR3: TGTGCCAGCAATTACTCCGGGGGGACTACCTACGAGCAGTACTTC. As protein: CASNYSGGTTYEQYF.

The chain recombines TRBV7-2 with TRBJ2-1; 10 bases are shared with TRBD2. This CDR3 has 17 residues. V dropped 4 bases and J dropped 3; count of bases not matched to a gene: 9. In germline, CDR1 is SGHTA, CDR2 FQGNSA. CDR3 DNA sequence: TGTGCCAGCAGCTACCGGGTTAGCGGGAGGTTCTACAATGAGCAGTTCTTC. Its translation is CASSYRVSGRFYNEQFF. Drawing the rest from reference TRBV7-2 and TRBJ2-1, the complete variable domain is GAGVSQSPSNKVTEKGKDVELRCDPISGHTALYWYRQSLGQGLEFLIYFQGNSAPDKSGLPSDRFSAERTGGSVSTLTIQRTQQEDSAVYLCASSYRVSGRFYNEQFFGPGTRLTVL.

V is TRBV19 and J is TRBJ2-4; D is uncertain. The CDR3 is made up of 14 amino acids. V was cut by 7 bases and J by 3 bases, with 13 bases left in between. The V gene's germline CDR1 is LNHDA and CDR2 SQIVND (reference sequence). The CDR3, as DNA: TGTGCCAGTAAGCCTCTACAAGGCAAAAACATTCAGTACTTC. This encodes CASKPLQGKNIQYF.

V is TRBV6-2 or TRBV6-3 and J is TRBJ1-1; D ambiguous. Germline assignment: CDR1 MNHEY and CDR2 SVGEGT. Between the trimmed V and J ends, which lost 1 base and 4 bases, there was a span of 16 bases. This CDR3 has 16 amino acids. CDR3 loop: CASSYFEVSRPTEAFF. CDR3 nucleotide sequence: TGTGCCAGCAGTTACTTCGAGGTCAGTCGACCCACTGAAGCTTTCTTT.

This clonotype was observed a few times. The CDR3 end shows no conserved phenylalanine or tryptophan, and so a read error is likely. J is TRBJ2-5 and V is TRBV5-1; unclear D gene. The CDR3 consists of 10 residues. CDR1 is SGHRS and CDR2 is YFSETQ in the germline V gene. Trimming took 5 bases from V and 4 from J, leaving 3 bases between them. CDR3 protein: CASRGETQYL. In nucleotides, the CDR3 is TGCGCCAGCAGGGGAGAGACCCAGTACCTC.